Listed here are 23 T cell receptor beta chains from one sample, sequenced in a study of PD-L1 blockade in urothelial cancer. Libraries were prepared by immunoSEQ multiplex PCR; TCRdb keeps only in-frame clonotypes and omits some of them. Of more than 40,000 clones in the sample, approximately 90% are singletons; the top ten hold less than 15%. The starting material was PBMCs, obtained around atezolizumab (anti-PD-L1) treatment. Every receptor here comes from a woman aged 55-69 years with urothelial cancer.

The chain recombines TRBV7-2 with TRBJ2-2, with TRBD2 identical over 7 bases. CDR3 length equals 16 residues. Trimming took 4 bases from V and 6 from J; bases not matched to a gene: 11. In germline, CDR1 is SGHTA, CDR2 FQGNSA. The CDR3 region is CASSSIPSAGAGELFF. As DNA, the CDR3 is TGTGCCAGCAGCTCAATTCCTAGCGCGGGAGCCGGGGAGCTGTTTTTT.

The chain employs TRBV5-1 and TRBJ1-1, with TRBD1 matching over 7 bases. Germline V gene lookup returns CDR1 SGHRS and CDR2 YFSETQ. The CDR3 spans 15 residues. With V trimmed by 1 base and J by 0 bases, 3 bases remained unmatched. The CDR3 sequence is CASSLTGVMNTEAFF. CDR3 DNA sequence: TGCGCCAGCAGCTTGACAGGGGTCATGAACACTGAAGCTTTCTTT.

The V call is TRBV2, the J call TRBJ2-2; TRBD2 might be the D (5 bases). The germline V gene has CDR1 SNHLY and CDR2 FYNNEI. V was clipped by 8 bases and J by 1 base, with 8 bases between them. The CDR3 has 13 amino acids. This CDR3 reads CASGELNTGELFF. For the CDR3, the DNA is TGTGCCAGCGGGGAGCTGAACACCGGGGAGCTGTTTTTT.

The chain has TRBV6-4 and TRBJ2-3; TRBD1 might be the D (5 bases). CDR3 length equals 12 residues. The V end lost 3 bases, the J end lost 6 bases, and 7 bases lay between the germline ends. Germline V gene sequence: CDR1 MRHNA, CDR2 SNTAGT. The CDR3 DNA reads as TGTGCCAGCAGTGAGCAGGGCGATACGCAGTATTTT. Protein product: CASSEQGDTQYF.

J is TRBJ2-5 and V is TRBV11-3, with unresolved D. This CDR3 region has 13 residues. Germline CDR1 is SGHNT and CDR2 is YENEEA. Between the trimmed V and J ends, which lost 1 base and 4 bases, there was a span of 7 bases. The CDR3: CASSLGPRETQYF. The CDR3 nucleotides are TGTGCCAGCAGCTTAGGGCCCCGAGAGACCCAGTACTTC.

J is TRBJ1-5 and V is TRBV5-1; 11 bases map to TRBD1. The CDR3 has 15 residues. J gave up 5 bases and V 3 bases, and 4 bases lay outside the gene matches. Per germline, CDR1 SGHRS and CDR2 YFSETQ. The CDR3 protein is CASSWTGGEHQPQHF. The CDR3 DNA follows: TGCGCCAGCAGCTGGACAGGGGGCGAACATCAGCCCCAGCATTTT.

V gene TRBV5-6 combines with J gene TRBJ2-5; 7 bases are shared with TRBD2. Germline V gene sequence: CDR1 SGHDT, CDR2 YYEEEE. With 4 bases clipped from V and 9 bases from J, the junction kept 18 bases outside the gene matches. This CDR3 spans 16 amino acids. The DNA for the CDR3 is TGTGCCAGCAGCCCGGTTTTTGGCGGGAGACTTTCGGCCCAGTACTTC. It specifies CASSPVFGGRLSAQYF.

The sample holds one count of this clone. CDR3 protein: CASSGGLAGGYEQYF. CDR3 DNA sequence: TGTGCCAGCAGCGGGGGACTAGCGGGAGGCTACGAGCAGTACTTC. This sequence joins TRBV7-2 and TRBJ2-7; TRBD2 matches at 15 bases. The CDR3 spans 15 residues. Germline assignment: CDR1 SGHTA and CDR2 FQGNSA. The junction had 2 bases not matched to a gene; V was cut back by 5 bases and J by 3 bases.

The chain recombines TRBV7-2 with TRBJ2-7; 9 bases line up with TRBD1. CDR3 size: 13 residues. The V and J ends lost 6 bases and 2 bases, in that order; junction bases with no gene match: 2. Germline V lookup: CDR1 SGHTA, CDR2 FQGNSA. CDR3 DNA sequence: TGTGCCAGCAGACAGGGGGCGGCCTACGAGCAGTACTTC. Its protein is CASRQGAAYEQYF.

This clone was counted a few times. The genes are TRBV9 and TRBJ1-1; the D is unclear. The V and J ends lost 3 bases and 5 bases respectively, with 11 bases between them. The length of the CDR3 is 13 residues. The germline CDR1 and CDR2 sequences are SGDLS and YYNGEE. The CDR3 nucleotides are TGTGCCAGCAGCGAAGCAGGTGGAACTGAAGCTTTCTTT. This codes for CASSEAGGTEAFF.

V usage is TRBV5-6 and J usage is TRBJ2-5; TRBD2 is a possible D gene (5 bases). Trimming took off 4 bases at V and 1 base at J, with 11 bases between the two ends. The CDR3 has 14 residues. In germline, CDR1 is SGHDT, CDR2 YYEEEE. The CDR3 region is CASSMAGVQETQYF. The CDR3 DNA reads TGTGCCAGCAGCATGGCCGGGGTCCAAGAGACCCAGTACTTC.

The chain recombines TRBV10-1 with TRBJ2-7, with D perhaps TRBD2 (6 bases). In germline, CDR1 is WNHNN, CDR2 SYGVQD (reference sequence). CDR3 length equals 15 residues. With 0 bases removed from V and 2 bases from J, the gap between germline ends came to 11 bases. CDR3 bases: TGCGCCAGCAGTGAGTCCCTAGCGAACACCTACGAGCAGTACTTC. The encoded protein is CASSESLANTYEQYF.

This chain connects TRBV5-1 to TRBJ2-5, with 7 bases that match TRBD1. This CDR3 contains 14 residues. V gave up 3 bases and J gave up 5 bases; unmatched junction bases: 7. Germline V gives CDR1 SGHRS, CDR2 YFSETQ. The CDR3 protein is CASSSGLQGETQYF. As DNA, the CDR3 is TGCGCCAGCAGCTCCGGGTTACAGGGGGAGACCCAGTACTTC.

The chain is built from TRBV7-6 and TRBJ2-2; tentatively, D is TRBD1 (5 bases). Trimming cost V 0 bases and J 6 bases, with 14 bases left between them. The CDR3 totals 16 residues. Germline CDR1 is SGHVS and CDR2 is FNYEAQ. Here the CDR3 reads CASSLAQAGMAGELFF. The CDR3 nucleotides read TGTGCCAGCAGCTTAGCGCAAGCAGGGATGGCCGGGGAGCTGTTTTTT.

The chain has TRBV29-1 and TRBJ1-2, with 10 bases matching TRBD1. J was trimmed by 4 bases and V by 1 base; bases with no gene match: 3. The CDR3 loop spans 14 amino acids. Germline V gives CDR1 SQVTM, CDR2 ANQGSEA. In DNA, the CDR3 is TGCAGCGTTGAAGGGGACAGGGGCTTCTATGGCTACACCTTC. Translation: CSVEGDRGFYGYTF.

V usage is TRBV6-1 and J usage is TRBJ2-5; D not certain. This CDR3 comprises 14 residues. Germline V gene lookup returns CDR1 MNHNS and CDR2 SASEGT. V was trimmed by 4 bases and J by 2 bases, leaving 11 bases between them. The CDR3 is CASSGEAYQETQYF. The CDR3, as DNA: TGTGCCAGCAGTGGAGAAGCGTATCAAGAGACCCAGTACTTC.

The chain is built from TRBV16 and TRBJ2-2; D may be TRBD1 (5 bases). The ends were cut back, 2 bases at V and 1 base at J, with 5 bases in the middle. Germline CDR1 KGHSY, CDR2 FQNENV. The CDR3 contains 14 residues. CDR3: CASSQDRNTGELFF. The CDR3 nucleotides read TGTGCCAGCAGCCAAGACAGGAACACCGGGGAGCTGTTTTTT.

The chain recombines TRBV4-3 with TRBJ2-7; D possibly corresponds to TRBD2 (7 bases). The CDR3 sequence is 16 residues long. V was clipped by 0 bases and J by 6 bases, with 18 bases between them. Germline V gene sequence: CDR1 LGHNA, CDR2 YSLEER. CDR3 protein: CASSQDWGGGGGEQYF. The CDR3 DNA reads TGCGCCAGCAGCCAAGACTGGGGCGGAGGGGGGGGCGAGCAGTACTTC.

This clone is a singleton in its sample. V usage is TRBV5-1 and J usage is TRBJ2-7, with D possibly TRBD1 on 5 matching bases. Trimming shortened V by 4 bases and J by 1 base, and 15 bases separated the two germline ends. CDR3 size: 15 residues. Germline CDR1 is SGHRS and CDR2 is YFSETQ. The CDR3 DNA reads as TGCGCCAGCAGCAAATATTCAACAGGATCCTACGAGCAGTACTTC. Its translation: CASSKYSTGSYEQYF.

This sequence joins TRBV7-9 and TRBJ2-1; D gene uncertain. With 6 bases removed from V and 6 bases from J, the gap between germline ends came to 18 bases. This CDR3 spans 15 amino acids. CDR1 is SEHNR, CDR2 FQNEAQ, per germline (reference sequence). Here the CDR3 DNA reads TGTGCCAGCAGTTCCACAGTCCATCGGTCCAATGAGCAGTTCTTC. Residues: CASSSTVHRSNEQFF.

This clone was seen only a few times. The chain employs TRBV19 and TRBJ2-3; D is ambiguous. V lost 3 bases and J 2 bases, leaving 18 bases between the germline ends. The CDR3 loop spans 17 amino acids. Looked up from germline, CDR1 is LNHDA and CDR2 is SQIVND (reference sequence). The CDR3 loop is CASSISWPEESTDTQYF. CDR3 nucleotides: TGTGCCAGTAGTATCTCTTGGCCAGAGGAATCCACAGATACGCAGTATTTT.

The chain employs TRBV7-2 and TRBJ1-5, with D unclear. V was trimmed by 5 bases and J by 6 bases, leaving 14 bases between them. The V gene's germline CDR1 is SGHTA and CDR2 FQGNSA. The length of the CDR3 is 14 residues. The CDR3 is CASSPEGGVQPQHF. CDR3 nucleotides: TGTGCCAGCAGCCCTGAGGGTGGAGTTCAGCCCCAGCATTTT.

DNA of the CDR3: TGTGCCAGCAGTCCGAGAGGGACAGTAAGGAATCAGCCCCAGCATTTT. It encodes CASSPRGTVRNQPQHF. The gene calls are TRBV27 and TRBJ1-5; TRBD1 matches at 7 bases. The CDR3 covers 16 residues. J gave up 4 bases and V 5 bases, and 11 bases lay outside the gene matches. Per the germline V gene, CDR1 is MNHEY and CDR2 is SMNVEV (reference sequence).